This T cell receptor beta chain is from a study of CD8 T cells in Susac syndrome. RNA totalling about 0.5 to 1 ug underwent reverse transcription with random hexamers. One entry per CDR3 protein results from TCRdb running MiXCR on the immunoSEQ multiplex PCR reads. There are some 130,000 distinct CDR3 sequences in the sample; about 94% occur only once, and around 0.13% lies in the top ten. A single count supports this clonotype. The sequencing input was CD4+ T cells from PBMCs. This TCR derives from a human donor with multiple sclerosis.

This chain's CDR3 is CASSPPSGSSGNTIYF. The CDR3 DNA is TGTGCCAGCTCACCACCGTCTGGGTCCTCTGGAAACACCATATATTTT. The rearrangement uses TRBV18 and TRBJ1-3; D is undetermined. Trimming cost V 0 bases and J 0 bases, with 9 bases left between them. Germline CDR1 and CDR2: KGHSH and LQKENI. CDR3 length: 16 residues. The full variable domain, its missing parts supplied by reference TRBV18 and TRBJ1-3, is NAGVMQNPRHLVRRRGQEARLRCSPMKGHSHVYWYRQLPEEGLKFMVYLQKENIIDESGMPKERFSAEFPKEGPSILRIQQVVRGDSAAYFCASSPPSGSSGNTIYFGEGSWLTVV.